These 12 T cell receptor beta chains originate from one sample sequenced in a study of regulatory T cells in long-lasting Graves disease. To make TCR beta libraries, researchers used iRepertoire HTBI primers and Arm-PCR of CDR3 regions. One entry per CDR3 protein results from TCRdb running MiXCR on the multiplex PCR reads. This sample has around 400,000 distinct CDR3 sequences, with over 12% found just once. The time point denotes: newly diagnosed GD, antithyroid drugs for less than 3 months. PBMCs were the source of the RNA used for TCR sequencing. This same sample was also part of a study on T cells in Graves' hyperthyroidism and ophthalmopathy.

Material: peripheral blood mononuclear cells (PBMCs), obtained at new diagnosis, from a patient treated with antithyroid drugs. The receptor set was obtained from a woman aged 40-49 years with Graves disease.

This clonotype occurred many times. CDR3 DNA: TGTGCCAGCAGCATCGGGACCACCCGGGATACGCAGTATTTT. Translated: CASSIGTTRDTQYF. The V call is TRBV9, the J call TRBJ2-3, with D perhaps matching TRBD1 or TRBD2 (5 bases each). CDR3 length: 14 residues. Germline values: CDR1 SGDLS, CDR2 YYNGEE. Trimming pared 4 bases from V and 6 bases from J, leaving 15 bases between. The variable domain in full, with the rest retrieved from reference TRBV9 and TRBJ2-3, is DSGVTQTPKHLITATGQRVTLRCSPRSGDLSVYWYQQSLDQGLQFLIQYYNGEERAKGNILERFSAQQFPDLHSELNLSSLELGDSALYFCASSIGTTRDTQYFGPGTRLTVL.

Turning to this clonotype: Given a much more abundant clone one base away, this may be a read error. This chain joins TRBV6-1 and TRBJ1-5; possibly TRBD1 for D (5 bases). The CDR3 extends over 15 amino acids. CDR1 and CDR2 (germline): MNHNS, SASEGT. Trimming took off 5 bases at V and 0 bases at J, with 11 bases between the two ends. The chain's CDR3 is CASSLGVPSNQPQHF. The CDR3 DNA is TGTGCCAGCAGTCTGGGGGTTCCTAGCAATCAGCCCCAGCATTTT.

This chain links TRBV27 with TRBJ1-2; 7 bases are shared with TRBD1. The trim removed 5 bases at V and 5 bases at J, leaving 11 bases unmatched. CDR3 size: 15 residues. Per the germline V gene, CDR1 is MNHEY and CDR2 is SMNVEV (reference sequence). For the CDR3, the DNA is TGTGCCAGCAGTGGTTCCGGGACAGAGACGTATGGCTACACCTTC. This codes for CASSGSGTETYGYTF.

This clonotype was detected many times. J is TRBJ2-1 and V is TRBV11-2; 9 bases agree with TRBD2. The CDR3 has 15 amino acids. With V trimmed by 6 bases and J by 5 bases, 8 bases remained unmatched. Germline values: CDR1 SGHAT, CDR2 FQNNGV. The CDR3 DNA sequence: TGTGCCAGCAGATGGGCGGGAGGGCCGAACAATGAGCAGTTCTTC. It is translated as CASRWAGGPNNEQFF.

Many counts were recorded for this clonotype. This chain joins TRBV19 and TRBJ2-7, with 11 bases matching TRBD2. After removal of 9 bases from V and 3 bases from J, the junction contained 4 bases not matched to a gene. Germline CDR1 LNHDA, CDR2 SQIVND (reference sequence). The CDR3 is 13 amino acids. The CDR3: CASTGTSGYEQYF. As DNA, the CDR3 is TGTGCCAGCACCGGGACTAGCGGCTACGAGCAGTACTTC.

This clonotype came up many times. The chain joins TRBV2 to TRBJ2-7; 7 bases align to TRBD2. CDR1 and CDR2 from the germline V gene are SNHLY and FYNNEI. The CDR3 totals 15 residues. J lost 0 bases, V lost 7 bases, and 9 bases had no gene match. CDR3 in DNA: TGTGCCAGCACCGGAGGGACTATCTCCTCCTACGAGCAGTACTTC. It specifies CASTGGTISSYEQYF.

The V call is TRBV3-1, the J call TRBJ2-1, with 12 bases lining up with TRBD2. Germline-derived CDR1 and CDR2 are LGHDT and YNNKEL (reference sequence). CDR3 length: 18 residues. V was clipped by 0 bases and J by 4 bases; unmatched bases: 7. CDR3 in amino acids: CASSQDLAGGRGYNEQFF. DNA of the CDR3: TGTGCCAGCAGCCAAGACCTAGCGGGAGGGCGGGGATACAATGAGCAGTTCTTC.

For this clonotype: This may come from a read error, since a much larger clone is one base off. Since no conserved phenylalanine or tryptophan closes the CDR3, a read error is the likely cause. This chain links TRBV4-1 with TRBJ2-2, with no clear D. Trimming removed 3 bases from V and 4 bases from J, with 3 bases in between. The CDR3 has 12 residues. Germline CDR1 is MGHRA and CDR2 is YSYEKL. CDR3 DNA: TGCGCCAGCAGCCAGAGCACCGGGGAGCTGTTTCTT. Its protein is CASSQSTGELFL.

This rearrangement joins TRBV5-1 to TRBJ1-1; 7 bases are shared with TRBD1. The germline V gene has CDR1 SGHRS and CDR2 YFSETQ. Losses at the gene ends were 2 bases for V and 5 bases for J; bases not matched to a gene: 6. This CDR3 has 14 amino acids. CDR3 amino acids: CASSLQGIRTEAFF. In nucleotides, the CDR3 is TGCGCCAGCAGCTTACAGGGGATTAGGACTGAAGCTTTCTTT.

This clonotype was found many times. The gene calls are TRBV20-1 and TRBJ2-1, with D perhaps matching TRBD1 or TRBD2 (5 bases each). Deletions cut 0 bases from V and 5 bases from J, with 17 bases between. The V gene's germline CDR1 is DFQATT and CDR2 SNEGSKA (reference sequence). The CDR3 length is 16 residues. The CDR3 nucleotides are TGCAGTGCTAGAGATTGGGGGTCCAAAGGGAACAATGAGCAGTTCTTC. This gives the protein CSARDWGSKGNNEQFF.

This clonotype has at least ten counts. V usage is TRBV12-3 or TRBV12-4 and J usage is TRBJ2-2; no clear D gene. The V end lost 3 bases, the J end lost 0 bases, and 11 bases lay between the germline ends. The length of the CDR3 is 16 residues. The CDR3 spells CASSFAQTANTGELFF. DNA for the CDR3: TGTGCCAGCAGTTTCGCACAGACCGCGAACACCGGGGAGCTGTTTTTT.

To note about this clonotype: This is likely an artifact of a read error, given a far larger clone one base away. The chain uses TRBV7-2 and TRBJ2-5; 7 nucleotides align to TRBD2. CDR3 length equals 14 residues. Germline V gives CDR1 SGHTA, CDR2 FQGNSA. The CDR3 bases are TGTGCCAGCAGCTTCACTAGCGCTCAAGAGACCAAGTACTTC. Its translation is CASSFTSAQETKYF.